Below are 12 T cell receptor beta chains sequenced from a single sample in a study of cytomegalovirus exposure and HLA in healthy donors (dated by TCRdb to the late 2010s). Library method: the immunoSEQ multiplex PCR assay. A mixture of 60 forward primers for TCR Vbeta segments and 13 reverse primers for TCR Jbeta segments was used in the multiplex PCR. TCRdb stores this immuneACCESS table with in-frame sequences only. Part of the clones is absent; in the studies checked, under half of the shortfall reflects unresolved V genes, and no reason is known for the rest. The sample data list more than 100,000 clones, and 80% of these were observed just once. 7.5% to 9% of the sample is taken by the ten largest. The sequenced material came from PBMCs. The receptor source for this set is a female donor in good health and CMV-seropositive.

V gene TRBV7-9 combines with J gene TRBJ1-5; D is ambiguous. The CDR3 consists of 16 residues. V dropped 1 base and J dropped 0 bases, with 10 bases sitting between them. The germline V gene has CDR1 SEHNR and CDR2 FQNEAQ (reference sequence). CDR3 DNA: TGTGCCAGCAGCTTAGACAGCTCAAATAGCAATCAGCCCCAGCATTTT. This translates into CASSLDSSNSNQPQHF.

This clone was recorded a few times. The V and J genes are TRBV6-1 and TRBJ1-3; D perhaps matches TRBD1 (5 bases). CDR3 length: 16 amino acids. Per the germline V gene, CDR1 is MNHNS and CDR2 is SASEGT. V lost 2 bases to trimming and J lost 3 bases, with 14 bases between them. CDR3 residues: CASSEWRGLNGNTIYF. In DNA, the CDR3 is TGTGCCAGCAGTGAATGGAGGGGTTTGAATGGAAACACCATATATTTT.

V is TRBV6-5 and J is TRBJ1-5; 8 nucleotides line up with TRBD1. V shed 6 bases, J shed 5 bases, and the junction held 6 bases outside the gene matches. Looked up from germline, CDR1 is MNHEY and CDR2 is SVGAGI. The CDR3 is made up of 14 amino acids. This CDR3 reads CASSNDRGHQPQHF. Here the CDR3 DNA reads TGTGCCAGCAGCAATGACAGGGGTCATCAGCCCCAGCATTTT.

The chain carries TRBV28 and TRBJ2-7; 9 bases align to TRBD1. Trimming took 7 bases from V and 3 from J; bases not matched to a gene: 10. Germline-derived CDR1 and CDR2 are MDHEN and SYDVKM. The CDR3 extends over 15 amino acids. CDR3: CASKRGQGDNYEQYF. In nucleotides, the CDR3 is TGTGCCAGCAAAAGGGGACAGGGTGACAACTACGAGCAGTACTTC.

This rearrangement joins TRBV7-2 to TRBJ2-7, with TRBD2 matching over 8 bases. Germline CDR1 is SGHTA and CDR2 is FQGNSA. V gave up 5 bases and J gave up 7 bases; unmatched junction bases: 13. The CDR3 runs 15 residues. This CDR3 reads CASSTSAGARMEQYF. CDR3 DNA sequence: TGTGCCAGCAGCACCTCAGCGGGGGCCCGAATGGAGCAGTACTTC.

On this clone itself: Other DNA sequences in the same sample also yield this CDR3. J is TRBJ1-1 and V is TRBV19; D is perhaps TRBD1 (5 bases). With 3 bases removed from V and 3 bases from J, the gap between germline ends came to 8 bases. The CDR3 totals 13 residues. Germline V gives CDR1 LNHDA, CDR2 SQIVND (reference sequence). The CDR3 is CASSIAGDTEAFF. The CDR3 DNA is TGTGCCAGTAGTATTGCGGGGGACACTGAAGCTTTCTTT.

The V call is TRBV11-2, the J call TRBJ2-2; a possible D gene is TRBD1 (6 bases). This CDR3 is 16 amino acids long. The V and J ends lost 1 base and 4 bases respectively, with 13 bases between them. Germline V gene sequence: CDR1 SGHAT, CDR2 FQNNGV. CDR3 sequence (DNA): TGTGCCAGCAGCTTAGGAGGGTTGGGGGCCACCGGGGAGCTGTTTTTT. Translated, it gives CASSLGGLGATGELFF.

The J gene is TRBJ2-5, the V gene TRBV5-1; 9 bases map to TRBD2. This CDR3 spans 16 amino acids. V gave up 7 bases and J gave up 5 bases; unmatched junction bases: 15. Germline V gives CDR1 SGHRS, CDR2 YFSETQ. The CDR3: CASRTGGGAFPETQYF. The CDR3 DNA sequence: TGCGCCAGCCGAACGGGCGGGGGGGCTTTCCCCGAGACCCAGTACTTC.

The chain is built from TRBV30 and TRBJ1-2, with a tentative D call TRBD1 (6 bases). The CDR3 has 13 amino acids. The germline V gene has CDR1 GTSNPN and CDR2 SVGIG (reference sequence). Between the trimmed V and J ends, which lost 0 bases and 6 bases, there was a span of 11 bases. The CDR3 here is CAWSVWDTNGYTF. In DNA, the CDR3 is TGTGCCTGGAGTGTTTGGGACACTAATGGCTACACCTTC.

This chain connects TRBV5-1 to TRBJ2-5, with D unresolved. Germline V gives CDR1 SGHRS, CDR2 YFSETQ. The CDR3 contains 13 residues. Trimming removed 5 bases from V and 2 bases from J, with 10 bases in between. The CDR3, as DNA: TGCGCCAGCAGTTTCCTTTCTCAAGAGACCCAGTACTTC. Amino acid sequence: CASSFLSQETQYF.

The chain links TRBV2 to TRBJ1-2; D unresolved. Germline V gene lookup returns CDR1 SNHLY and CDR2 FYNNEI. The V end lost 3 bases, the J end lost 8 bases, and 19 bases lay between the germline ends. The CDR3 sequence is 15 residues long. The CDR3 reads CASSEVGGQFGGYTF. In DNA form, the CDR3 reads TGTGCCAGCAGTGAGGTCGGCGGTCAGTTCGGGGGCTACACCTTC.

The chain recombines TRBV7-3 with TRBJ2-5, with D possibly matching TRBD1 (7 bases). Germline CDR1 SGHTA, CDR2 FQGTGA. V was clipped by 6 bases and J by 1 base, with 18 bases between them. The CDR3 covers 16 residues. The CDR3 here is CASSPGGTALQETQYF. Written as DNA, the CDR3 is TGTGCCAGCAGTCCCGGCGGGACAGCCCTCCAAGAGACCCAGTACTTC.